The next 23 T cell receptor beta chains were all read from a single sample in a study of chemoradiotherapy in HPV16-positive cancers (dated by TCRdb to between 2020 and 2023). Library preparation employed the immunoSEQ multiplex PCR assay. The clones in this table, taken by TCRdb from immuneACCESS, are in-frame only. Not every clone is retained; where verified, under half of the shortfall comes from an unresolved V gene, and the cause of the rest is unknown. The sample records tens of thousands of clones, roughly 90% of which are singletons. Of the sample, roughly 3% is held by the ten largest clones. This sample comprised blood, obtained from a patient who underwent chemoradiotherapy. These receptors all stem from a human donor with HPV-associated anogenital cancer.

This chain connects TRBV5-4 to TRBJ2-2; D uncertain. Trimming removed 0 bases from V and 6 bases from J, with 9 bases in between. Germline V gene sequence: CDR1 SGHNT, CDR2 YYREEE (reference sequence). The CDR3 consists of 14 residues. CDR3 DNA: TGTGCCAGCAGCTTGGGCGGCATCGCCGGGGAGCTGTTTTTT. Amino acid sequence: CASSLGGIAGELFF. Together with reference TRBV5-4 and TRBJ2-2, the CDR3 gives the full variable domain: ETGVTQSPTHLIKTRGQQVTLRCSSQSGHNTVSWYQQALGQGPQFIFQYYREEENGRGNFPPRFSGLQFPNYSSELNVNALELDDSALYLCASSLGGIAGELFFGEGSRLTVL.

This clone was seen a single time. The chain has TRBV5-4 and TRBJ2-2; D gene ambiguous. Trimming shortened V by 0 bases and J by 6 bases, and 9 bases separated the two germline ends. The CDR3 length is 14 residues. The germline CDR1 and CDR2 sequences are SGHNT and YYREEE (reference sequence). DNA of the CDR3: TGTGCCAGCAGCTTGGCCGGGCACTCCGGGGAGCTGTTTTTT. It is translated as CASSLAGHSGELFF.

This chain joins TRBV7-2 and TRBJ2-6; D unresolved. Germline values: CDR1 SGHTA, CDR2 FQGNSA. V was pared by 3 bases and J by 0 bases, with 6 bases between. This CDR3 is built from 15 residues. Here the CDR3 reads CASSFRRSGANVLTF. The CDR3 bases are TGTGCCAGCAGCTTTAGGCGCTCTGGGGCCAACGTCCTGACTTTC.

The chain has TRBV6-1 and TRBJ2-6; possibly TRBD2 for D (6 bases). CDR1 and CDR2 (germline): MNHNS, SASEGT. V was cut by 4 bases and J by 0 bases, with 16 bases left in between. CDR3 length: 18 residues. CDR3 in amino acids: CASSGPAGTSSGANVLTF. The CDR3 DNA sequence: TGTGCCAGCAGTGGTCCGGCGGGGACCAGCTCTGGGGCCAACGTCCTGACTTTC.

The V and J genes are TRBV13 and TRBJ2-1, with D tentatively TRBD2 (6 bases). The CDR3 contains 12 residues. The germline V and J ends were trimmed by 6 bases and 8 bases, with 11 bases remaining between them. Per germline, CDR1 PRHDT and CDR2 FYEKMQ (reference sequence). The CDR3 DNA reads TGTGCCAGCAGGAGACTAGTAGATGAGCAGTTCTTC. Translation gives CASRRLVDEQFF. Based on the CDR3 plus reference TRBV13 and TRBJ2-1, the full variable domain is AAGVIQSPRHLIKEKRETATLKCYPIPRHDTVYWYQQGPGQDPQFLISFYEKMQSDKGSIPDRFSAQQFSDYHSELNMSSLELGDSALYFCASRRLVDEQFFGPGTRLTVL.

This chain connects TRBV11-2 to TRBJ2-5, with 9 bases fitting TRBD2. CDR3 length: 16 residues. The V segment lost 5 bases and the J segment 5 bases; nucleotides outside the gene matches: 12. Looked up from germline, CDR1 is SGHAT and CDR2 is FQNNGV. Here the CDR3 reads CASSPAGGRARETQYF. The CDR3 DNA is TGTGCCAGCAGCCCAGCGGGCGGGAGGGCCAGGGAGACCCAGTACTTC.

This clone appeared once. The rearrangement joins TRBV4-2 to TRBJ1-1, with no clear D. Between the trimmed V and J ends, which lost 4 bases and 2 bases, there was a span of 2 bases. This CDR3 comprises 11 residues. Germline values: CDR1 LGHNA, CDR2 YNFKEQ. CDR3 sequence reads: CASSRNTEAFF. The CDR3 DNA reads TGTGCCAGCAGCCGCAACACTGAAGCTTTCTTT.

This chain uses TRBV7-9 with TRBJ1-2; a possible D gene is TRBD1 (6 bases). Germline V gives CDR1 SEHNR, CDR2 FQNEAQ (reference sequence). Trimming took 4 bases from V and 8 from J, leaving 20 bases between them. The CDR3 has 15 residues. CDR3 in DNA: TGTGCCAGCAGCTCTAGCCCTACAGGGTTGAGCGGCTACACCTTC. It encodes CASSSSPTGLSGYTF.

This chain joins TRBV9 and TRBJ1-1, with 7 bases lining up with TRBD1. The V segment lost 1 base and the J segment 1 base; nucleotides outside the gene matches: 1. This CDR3 is built from 14 residues. Germline CDR1 is SGDLS and CDR2 is YYNGEE. CDR3 DNA sequence: TGTGCCAGCAGCGTAAGGGGGCGGAACACTGAAGCTTTCTTT. Translating gives CASSVRGRNTEAFF.

This clone was recorded once. The chain carries TRBV19 and TRBJ2-6; weak D call: TRBD1 (6 bases). The CDR3 is 17 residues long. The germline gives CDR1 LNHDA, CDR2 SQIVND (reference sequence). V gave up 1 base and J gave up 0 bases, with 10 bases separating them. CDR3 nucleotides: TGTGCCAGTAGTATAGCAGGGGCAACCTCTGGGGCCAACGTCCTGACTTTC. Translating gives CASSIAGATSGANVLTF.

The CDR3 reads CASSASGKGETQYF. CDR3 nucleotide sequence: TGTGCCAGCAGCGCTAGCGGGAAAGGAGAGACCCAGTACTTC. The gene calls are TRBV9 and TRBJ2-5; 9 positions match TRBD2. CDR3 size: 14 residues. Germline CDR1 is SGDLS and CDR2 is YYNGEE. With 3 bases clipped from V and 4 bases from J, the junction kept 4 bases outside the gene matches.

This clone occurred a few times. This chain uses TRBV7-2 with TRBJ2-5; TRBD2 matches at 7 bases. V lost 5 bases, J lost 2 bases, and 8 bases stayed unmatched. Looked up from germline, CDR1 is SGHTA and CDR2 is FQGNSA. The CDR3 spans 15 residues. CDR3 DNA sequence: TGTGCCAGCAGCAAAATAAGGACTAGTCAAGAGACCCAGTACTTC. Translation: CASSKIRTSQETQYF. The full variable domain, rest sourced from reference TRBV7-2 and TRBJ2-5, is GAGVSQSPSNKVTEKGKDVELRCDPISGHTALYWYRQSLGQGLEFLIYFQGNSAPDKSGLPSDRFSAERTGGSVSTLTIQRTQQEDSAVYLCASSKIRTSQETQYFGPGTRLLVL.

The V and J genes are TRBV25-1 and TRBJ1-1; 7 bases are shared with TRBD1. Per germline, CDR1 MGHDK and CDR2 SYGVNS. Trimming cost V 5 bases and J 0 bases; bases outside gene matches: 9. This CDR3 comprises 16 residues. CDR3 protein: CASSSWDSLLNTEAFF. CDR3 sequence (DNA): TGTGCCAGCAGTTCGTGGGACAGCCTCTTGAACACTGAAGCTTTCTTT. Supplemented by reference TRBV25-1 and TRBJ1-1, the full variable domain reads EADIYQTPRYLVIGTGKKITLECSQTMGHDKMYWYQQDPGMELHLIHYSYGVNSTEKGDLSSESTVSRIRTEHFPLTLESARPSHTSQYLCASSSWDSLLNTEAFFGQGTRLTVV.

In this sample, this clone turned up a few times. The chain carries TRBV12-5 and TRBJ2-1; 7 nucleotides align to TRBD1. V shed 4 bases and J 4 bases; nucleotides not matched to a gene: 7. This CDR3 region has 15 residues. Germline V gene sequence: CDR1 LGHNT, CDR2 FRNRAP. The CDR3 region has the DNA TGTGCTAGTGGTTCCTTGGGACAGCAATACAATGAGCAGTTCTTC. Its translation: CASGSLGQQYNEQFF.

The gene calls are TRBV4-3 and TRBJ2-1, with TRBD2 as a possible D gene (7 bases). In germline, CDR1 is LGHNA, CDR2 YSLEER. This CDR3 has 15 residues. The V end was cut by 0 bases, the J end by 8 bases, with 14 bases between. DNA for the CDR3: TGCGCCAGCAGCCAAGAGGCGGGGGCACCGGATGAGCAGTTCTTC. As protein: CASSQEAGAPDEQFF.

The rearrangement joins TRBV19 to TRBJ1-2; tentative D call: TRBD1 (6 bases). Trimming removed 3 bases from V and 1 base from J, with 12 bases in between. Germline CDR1 LNHDA, CDR2 SQIVND (reference sequence). This CDR3 is built from 15 residues. The CDR3, as DNA: TGTGCCAGTAGTATCGCACAGGGCTATAACTATGGCTACACCTTC. Translated: CASSIAQGYNYGYTF.

CDR3 coding DNA: TGCGCCAGCAGCTTAAGGGCCTCGGATGGCTACACCTTC. Protein sequence: CASSLRASDGYTF. The V gene is TRBV5-1, the J gene TRBJ1-2; no clear D. The length of the CDR3 is 13 residues. Germline V gene lookup returns CDR1 SGHRS and CDR2 YFSETQ. V lost 2 bases to trimming and J lost 6 bases, with 11 bases between them.

This chain uses TRBV19 with TRBJ2-7, with 8 bases identical to TRBD1. The germline gives CDR1 LNHDA, CDR2 SQIVND (reference sequence). The CDR3 totals 14 residues. The trim removed 1 base at V and 4 bases at J, leaving 3 bases unmatched. CDR3 sequence (DNA): TGTGCCAGTAGTATAGGCAGGGGGCGGTACGAGCAGTACTTC. Translated, it gives CASSIGRGRYEQYF.

V is TRBV18 and J is TRBJ2-5; TRBD1 matches at 7 bases. CDR1 is KGHSH, CDR2 LQKENI, per germline. With 1 base clipped from V and 7 bases from J, the junction kept 9 bases outside the gene matches. CDR3 size: 15 residues. The CDR3 sequence: CASSPRPGPGGTQYF. The CDR3 DNA follows: TGTGCCAGCTCACCACGGCCAGGACCAGGGGGGACCCAGTACTTC.

This chain joins TRBV11-2 and TRBJ1-5; D remains ambiguous. V lost 0 bases and J lost 7, with 13 bases in between. This CDR3 comprises 15 residues. Germline CDR1 SGHAT, CDR2 FQNNGV. The CDR3 bases are TGTGCCAGCAGCTTAGATAGAACAGCAAGGCAGCCCCAGCATTTT. Amino acid sequence: CASSLDRTARQPQHF.

The rearrangement uses TRBV6-5 and TRBJ1-5, with 8 nucleotides matching TRBD1. This CDR3 region has 14 residues. V lost 6 bases and J lost 6; bases outside the gene matches: 7. Germline V gene data show CDR1 as MNHEY and CDR2 as SVGAGI. The CDR3 loop reads CASSRTGQGQPQHF. CDR3 DNA: TGTGCCAGCAGCCGGACAGGGCAGGGTCAGCCCCAGCATTTT.

The chain joins TRBV9 to TRBJ1-2; D gene ambiguous. CDR1 and CDR2 (germline): SGDLS, YYNGEE. CDR3 length: 15 amino acids. Deletions cut 0 bases from V and 4 bases from J, with 13 bases between. The chain's CDR3 is CASSVGDGRPYGYTF. Written as DNA, the CDR3 is TGTGCCAGCAGCGTAGGAGACGGACGGCCCTATGGCTACACCTTC. Filled out from reference TRBV9 and TRBJ1-2, the complete variable domain reads DSGVTQTPKHLITATGQRVTLRCSPRSGDLSVYWYQQSLDQGLQFLIQYYNGEERAKGNILERFSAQQFPDLHSELNLSSLELGDSALYFCASSVGDGRPYGYTFGSGTRLTVV.

In DNA form, the CDR3 reads TGTGCCAGCAGACCGACAGGGGACTATGGCTACACCTTC. It yields the protein CASRPTGDYGYTF. V and J are TRBV2 and TRBJ1-2; 8 positions match TRBD1. This CDR3 has 13 amino acids. In germline, CDR1 is SNHLY, CDR2 FYNNEI. The junction had 3 bases not matched to a gene; V was cut back by 6 bases and J by 3 bases. The whole variable domain, remainder taken from reference TRBV2 and TRBJ1-2, is EPEVTQTPSHQVTQMGQEVILRCVPISNHLYFYWYRQILGQKVEFLVSFYNNEISEKSEIFDDQFSVERPDGSNFTLKIRSTKLEDSAMYFCASRPTGDYGYTFGSGTRLTVV.